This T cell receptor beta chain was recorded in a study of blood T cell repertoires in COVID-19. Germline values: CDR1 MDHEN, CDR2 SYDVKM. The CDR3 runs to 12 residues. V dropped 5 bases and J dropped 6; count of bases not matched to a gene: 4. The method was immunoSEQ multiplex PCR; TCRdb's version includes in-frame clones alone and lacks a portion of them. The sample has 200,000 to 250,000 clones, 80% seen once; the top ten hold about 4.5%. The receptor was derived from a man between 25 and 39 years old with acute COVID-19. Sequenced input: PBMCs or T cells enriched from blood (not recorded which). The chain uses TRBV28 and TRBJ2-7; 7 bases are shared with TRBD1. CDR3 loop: CASSPGTAEQYF. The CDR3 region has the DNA TGTGCCAGCAGTCCAGGGACAGCCGAGCAGTACTTC.